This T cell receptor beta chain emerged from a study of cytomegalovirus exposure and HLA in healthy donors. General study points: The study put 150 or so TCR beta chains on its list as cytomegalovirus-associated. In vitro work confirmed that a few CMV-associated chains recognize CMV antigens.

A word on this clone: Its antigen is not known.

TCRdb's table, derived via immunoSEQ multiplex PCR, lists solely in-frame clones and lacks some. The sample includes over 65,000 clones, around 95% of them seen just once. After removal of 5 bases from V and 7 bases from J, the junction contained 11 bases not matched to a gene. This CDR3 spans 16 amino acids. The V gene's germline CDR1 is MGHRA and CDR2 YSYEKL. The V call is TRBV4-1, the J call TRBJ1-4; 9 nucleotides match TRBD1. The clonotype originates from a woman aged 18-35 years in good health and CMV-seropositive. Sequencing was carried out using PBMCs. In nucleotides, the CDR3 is TGCGCCAGCAGCAGTGAGGGGACAGGGATCGGTGAAAAACTGTTTTTT. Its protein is CASSSEGTGIGEKLFF.